The T cell receptor (beta chain) described here comes from a study of blood T cells in healthy people across ages. Study-level findings and limits: Greater diversity and more naive CD4+ cells were seen in long-lived donors than in aged donors.

Regarding this clonotype: Its antigen is unknown.

Germline V gene sequence: CDR1 KGHDR, CDR2 SFDVKD. The CDR3 runs 13 residues. V shed 7 bases and J shed 6 bases, with 12 bases lying between them. Primers used in a second PCR of roughly 6 to 11 cycles were a sample-barcoded 5' primer and a J-beta primer mix. TCRdb fed the 5' RACE reads into MiXCR, producing one record per CDR3 protein. The sample has 600,000 to 650,000 distinct CDR3 sequences; approximately 50% are singletons. This chain connects TRBV24-1 to TRBJ2-1; perhaps TRBD2 as D (6 bases). This receptor was taken from a man between 60 and 75 years old in good health. Sequenced: blood. The chain's CDR3 is CATSGGASNEQFF. CDR3 coding DNA: TGTGCCACCAGCGGCGGGGCCTCCAATGAGCAGTTCTTC.